Detailed here is one T cell receptor beta chain. The antigen remains unidentified. This entry belongs to a study of vaccination effects on CD4 cells after COVID-19. Across the whole study: Ahead of sequencing, the ViraFEST assay grew antigen-specific CD4+ T cells using viral peptide pools.

V was pared by 2 bases and J by 2 bases, with 16 bases between. The CDR3 extends over 16 amino acids. Germline assignment: CDR1 SGHTA and CDR2 FQGNSA. Following a roughly ten-day culture, CD4+ T cells were purified. Profiling relied on immunoSEQ multiplex PCR, and the TCRdb table lists in-frame clones only, not all of them. The table lists 45,000 to 50,000 clones, 67% of them singletons. Sequencing was performed on CD4+ T cells from PBMCs cultured without peptide, taken before COVID-19 vaccination. The sequence came from a human donor who received a COVID-19 vaccine. The rearrangement joins TRBV7-2 to TRBJ2-7, with D possibly TRBD1 on 6 matching bases. The CDR3 protein is CASSLMVAGAPYEQYF. CDR3 nucleotide sequence: TGTGCCAGCAGCTTAATGGTGGCAGGGGCTCCCTACGAGCAGTACTTC.